This T cell receptor (beta chain) was found in a study of OX40 agonist ivuxolimab in advanced cancers. At the level of the study: Three patients responded partially, comprising one with hepatocellular carcinoma and two with cutaneous melanoma.

Germline trimming cut 5 bases from V and 4 bases from J; bases unmatched to any gene: 9. This CDR3 is built from 15 residues. Germline V CDR1 and CDR2: SGHTA, FQGNSA. Repertoires were generated with immunoSEQ multiplex PCR, while TCRdb's copy carries only in-frame clones and drops some. The table lists 95,000 to 150,000 clones, more than 80% of them singletons. This clone was counted a few times. Its target is unknown. The study's findings and limits: Also present in some nonresponders was a low level of normalized T-cell clonal expansion. Expanded peripheral T-cell antigen specificity went undetermined.

The TCR comes from an adult with an advanced solid tumor such as melanoma, head and neck, liver or kidney cancer. The material was CD4+ or CD8+ T cells sorted from blood, obtained in a trial of the OX40 agonist ivuxolimab. This rearrangement joins TRBV7-2 to TRBJ1-2; 8 positions agree with TRBD1. CDR3 in DNA: TGTGCCAGCAGCCCAGGACAGGGAGGGTTCTATGGCTACACCTTC. Its translation is CASSPGQGGFYGYTF.